Detailed here is one T cell receptor beta chain. Other DNA sequences in the sample encode the same CDR3. The source of the sample is a study of blood T cell repertoires in COVID-19. Turning to the study itself: The study drew acute and convalescent COVID-19 samples from the United States, Italy and Spain. Sample material is recorded as cDNA or gDNA derived from T cells, B-cell-depleted T cells, or PBMCs.

Study processing details: For nucleated cells, counts were estimated from reference gene primer amplification. TCRdb keeps only in-frame clones here, not all; method: immunoSEQ multiplex PCR. The V and J calls and the clone size are those of that table, but D and trimming were determined from the DNA. Here the sample spans about 100,000 clones, 75% to 95% being singletons. The CDR3 sequence is 14 residues long. Germline values: CDR1 SGHRS, CDR2 YFSETQ. V was pared by 4 bases and J by 2 bases, with 5 bases of the junction left unmatched. V is TRBV5-1 and J is TRBJ1-1; 7 bases line up with TRBD1. The specimen sequenced was peripheral blood. The receptor's source is a man younger than 35 with acute or convalescent COVID-19. CDR3 sequence: CASSGGQPNTEAFF. DNA for the CDR3: TGCGCCAGCAGCGGGGGACAGCCAAACACTGAAGCTTTCTTT.